Listed below are T cell receptor beta chains from one sample, sequenced in a study of CD8+CD57+ T cells in acquired aplastic anemia. TCRdb recomputed calls from the reads with MiXCR, one row per CDR3 protein. The sample consists of about half a million distinct CDR3 sequences, roughly a third of them appearing once. Sequenced sample: sorted CD4+, CD8+, or CD8+CD57+ T cells (not recorded which) from PBMCs. These TCRs come from a human donor with aplastic anemia. The CDR3 runs from the conserved cysteine through the conserved F or W. The D gene is left open where the match is weak. The size entry is marked missing in some rows and otherwise reads once, few, many or a size class.

>TRBJ1-1|.|TRBV7-3|few
CASSLGTSNTEAFF
TGTGCCAGCAGCTTAGGCACCTCGAACACTGAAGCTTTCTTT
>TRBJ1-1|.|TRBV7-6|.
CASSPMEVTEAFF
TGTGCCAGCTCACCAATGGAGGTCACTGAAGCTTTCTTT
>TRBJ2-5|.|TRBV6-1|.
CASSEAGAYQETQYF
TGTGCCAGCAGTGAAGCGGGAGCGTACCAAGAGACCCAGTACTTC
>TRBJ2-3|TRBD2|TRBV5-6|.
CASSLRLAGAQPRDTQYF
TGTGCCAGCAGCTTGAGGCTAGCGGGGGCCCAGCCGAGAGATACGCAGTATTTT
>TRBJ2-7|.|TRBV7-3|.
CASSIRGTSYEQYF
TGTGCCAGTAGTATCCGGGGCACCTCCTACGAGCAGTACTTC
>TRBJ1-1|.|TRBV5-8|few
CASSYGEGTEAFF
TGTGCCAGCAGTTACGGTGAGGGGACTGAAGCTTTCTTT
>TRBJ2-3|TRBD2|TRBV10-3|.
CAISSAGGEADTQYF
TGTGCCATCAGTTCGGCGGGGGGCGAAGCAGATACGCAGTATTTT
>TRBJ2-4|TRBD2|TRBV7-8|few
CASSLGPGAGGKNIQYF
TGTGCCAGCAGCTTAGGCCCCGGAGCGGGAGGAAAGAACATTCAGTACTTC
>TRBJ1-5|.|TRBV20-1|many
CSASGQGGNQPQHF
TGCAGTGCTAGTGGGCAGGGCGGGAATCAGCCCCAGCATTTT
>TRBJ2-1|.|TRBV20-1|.
CSAIGDLAEPEEQFF
TGCAGTGCTATTGGGGACCTAGCTGAGCCCGAGGAGCAGTTCTTC
>TRBJ2-7|TRBD2|TRBV29-1|many
CSVEKGLAGGYEQYF
TGCAGCGTGGAAAAGGGACTAGCGGGAGGATACGAGCAGTACTTC
>TRBJ2-2|.|TRBV29-1|many
CSVGNRQSGELFF
TGCAGCGTCGGTAACAGGCAGTCCGGGGAGCTGTTTTTT
>TRBJ1-6|.|TRBV15|.
CATSRVLGSRAPIIHPPHF
TGTGCCACCAGCAGGGTGTTGGGGTCCAGAGCTCCTATAATTCACCCCCCCCACTTT
>TRBJ2-7|TRBD1|TRBV2|many
CAGGRGTDYEQYF
TGTGCCGGAGGTAGAGGGACAGACTACGAGCAGTACTTC
>TRBJ1-6|.|TRBV20-1|many
CSASLVMGPNSPLHF
TGCAGTGCTAGCCTTGTTATGGGGCCTAATTCACCCCTCCACTTT